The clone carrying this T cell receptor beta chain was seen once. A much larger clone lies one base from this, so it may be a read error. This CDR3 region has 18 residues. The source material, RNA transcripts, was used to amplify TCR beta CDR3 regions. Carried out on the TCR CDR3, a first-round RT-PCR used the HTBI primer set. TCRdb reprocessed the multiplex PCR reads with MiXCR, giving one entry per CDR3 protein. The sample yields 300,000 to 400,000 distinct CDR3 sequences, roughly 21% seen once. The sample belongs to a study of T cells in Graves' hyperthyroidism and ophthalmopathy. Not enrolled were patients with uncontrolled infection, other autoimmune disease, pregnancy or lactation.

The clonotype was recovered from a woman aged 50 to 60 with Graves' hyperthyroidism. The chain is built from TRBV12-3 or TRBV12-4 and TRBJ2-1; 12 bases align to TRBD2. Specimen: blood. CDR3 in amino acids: CAISLSHPRTSGVDEQFF. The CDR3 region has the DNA TGTGCCATCAGTTTATCTCATCCCAGGACTAGCGGGGTAGATGAGCAGTTCTTC.